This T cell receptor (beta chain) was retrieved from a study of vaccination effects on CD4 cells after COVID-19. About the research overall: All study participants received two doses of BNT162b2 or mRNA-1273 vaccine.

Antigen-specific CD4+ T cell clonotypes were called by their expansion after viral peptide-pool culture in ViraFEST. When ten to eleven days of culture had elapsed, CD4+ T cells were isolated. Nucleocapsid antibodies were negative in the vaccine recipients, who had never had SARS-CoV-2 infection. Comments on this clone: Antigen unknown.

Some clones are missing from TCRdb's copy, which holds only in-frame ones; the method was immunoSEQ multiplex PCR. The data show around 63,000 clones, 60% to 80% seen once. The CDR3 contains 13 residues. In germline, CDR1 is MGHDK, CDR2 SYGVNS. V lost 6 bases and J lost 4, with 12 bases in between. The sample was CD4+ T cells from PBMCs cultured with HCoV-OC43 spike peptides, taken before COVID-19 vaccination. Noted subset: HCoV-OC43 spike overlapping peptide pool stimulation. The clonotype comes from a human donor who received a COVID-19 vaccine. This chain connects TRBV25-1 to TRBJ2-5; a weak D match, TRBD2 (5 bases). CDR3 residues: CASSHGGSETQYF. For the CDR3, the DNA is TGTGCCAGCAGCCATGGAGGTTCAGAGACCCAGTACTTC.